This T cell receptor beta chain is drawn from a study of cytomegalovirus exposure and HLA in healthy donors. Study findings and constraints: Rarity characterized most TCR sequences, yet some public TCRs appeared in many donors.

Clones were sequenced by immunoSEQ multiplex PCR, and TCRdb holds only the in-frame ones, with some missing. The table has about 360,000 clones, 70% to 90% seen once; the top ten hold under 0.95%. This clone was seen only a few times. Its antigen is as yet unknown. The material sequenced was PBMCs. The origin of this receptor is a woman under 30 in good health and CMV-seronegative.

The CDR3 loop is CASSLTSSGSGSSDTQYF. CDR3 sequence (DNA): TGTGCCAGCAGCTTAACAAGCAGTGGTAGCGGGAGTTCAGATACGCAGTATTTT. The V call is TRBV7-3, the J call TRBJ2-3, with 9 bases aligning to TRBD2. Germline CDR1 is SGHTA and CDR2 is FQGTGA. V was clipped by 0 bases and J by 4 bases; unmatched bases: 11. The CDR3 sequence is 18 residues long. The whole variable domain, remainder taken from reference TRBV7-3 and TRBJ2-3, is GAGVSQTPSNKVTEKGKYVELRCDPISGHTALYWYRQSLGQGPEFLIYFQGTGAADDSGLPNDRFFAVRPEGSVSTLKIQRTERGDSAVYLCASSLTSSGSGSSDTQYFGPGTRLTVL.